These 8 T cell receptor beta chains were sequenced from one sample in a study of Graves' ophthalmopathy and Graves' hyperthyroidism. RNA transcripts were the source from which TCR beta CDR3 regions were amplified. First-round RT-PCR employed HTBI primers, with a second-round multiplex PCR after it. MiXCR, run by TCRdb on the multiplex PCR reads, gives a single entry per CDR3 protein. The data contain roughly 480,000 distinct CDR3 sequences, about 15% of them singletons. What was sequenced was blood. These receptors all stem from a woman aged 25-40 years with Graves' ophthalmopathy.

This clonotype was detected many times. In DNA form, the CDR3 reads TGTGCCAGCAGCTTGGGGCAGGGGGCAGGGTCTGGGGCCAACGTCCTGACTTTC. This translates into CASSLGQGAGSGANVLTF. The rearrangement joins TRBV7-3 to TRBJ2-6; TRBD1 agrees at 8 bases. CDR1 and CDR2 (germline): SGHTA, FQGTGA. Trimming took 3 bases from V and 1 from J; bases not matched to a gene: 8. CDR3 length: 18 amino acids. Drawing the rest from reference TRBV7-3 and TRBJ2-6, the complete variable domain is GAGVSQTPSNKVTEKGKYVELRCDPISGHTALYWYRQSLGQGPEFLIYFQGTGAADDSGLPNDRFFAVRPEGSVSTLKIQRTERGDSAVYLCASSLGQGAGSGANVLTFGAGSRLTVL.

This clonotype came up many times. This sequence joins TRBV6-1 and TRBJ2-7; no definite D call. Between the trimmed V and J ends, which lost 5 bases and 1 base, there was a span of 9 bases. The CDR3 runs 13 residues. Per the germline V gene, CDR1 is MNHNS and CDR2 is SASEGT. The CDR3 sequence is CASSQQTSYEQYF. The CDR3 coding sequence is TGTGCCAGCAGTCAACAGACTTCCTACGAGCAGTACTTC.

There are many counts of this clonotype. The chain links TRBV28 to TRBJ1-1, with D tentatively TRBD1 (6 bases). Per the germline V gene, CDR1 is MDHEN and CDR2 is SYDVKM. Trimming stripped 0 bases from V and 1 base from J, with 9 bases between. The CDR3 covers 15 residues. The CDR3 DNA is TGTGCCAGCAGTTTATGGTGGGGACAGAACACTGAAGCTTTCTTT. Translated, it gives CASSLWWGQNTEAFF. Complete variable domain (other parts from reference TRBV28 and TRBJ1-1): DVKVTQSSRYLVKRTGEKVFLECVQDMDHENMFWYRQDPGLGLRLIYFSYDVKMKEKGDIPEGYSVSREKKERFSLILESASTNQTSMYLCASSLWWGQNTEAFFGQGTRLTVV.

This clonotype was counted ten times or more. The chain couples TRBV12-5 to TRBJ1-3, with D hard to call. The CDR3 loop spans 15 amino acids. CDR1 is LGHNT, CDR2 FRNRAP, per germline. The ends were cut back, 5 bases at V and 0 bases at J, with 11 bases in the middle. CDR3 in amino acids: CASGLQPFSGNTIYF. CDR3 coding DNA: TGTGCTAGTGGTCTACAGCCATTCTCTGGAAACACCATATATTTT.

The CDR3 here is CASTLGGDGTQYF. In DNA, the CDR3 is TGTGCCAGCACCCTAGGGGGAGACGGGACCCAGTACTTC. The rearrangement links TRBV13 to TRBJ2-5; the D gene is possibly TRBD1 (6 bases). CDR3 length: 13 residues. The V end was cut by 7 bases, the J end by 7 bases, with 16 bases between. Germline V lookup: CDR1 PRHDT, CDR2 FYEKMQ (reference sequence). Full variable domain (missing parts from reference TRBV13 and TRBJ2-5): AAGVIQSPRHLIKEKRETATLKCYPIPRHDTVYWYQQGPGQDPQFLISFYEKMQSDKGSIPDRFSAQQFSDYHSELNMSSLELGDSALYFCASTLGGDGTQYFGPGTRLLVL.

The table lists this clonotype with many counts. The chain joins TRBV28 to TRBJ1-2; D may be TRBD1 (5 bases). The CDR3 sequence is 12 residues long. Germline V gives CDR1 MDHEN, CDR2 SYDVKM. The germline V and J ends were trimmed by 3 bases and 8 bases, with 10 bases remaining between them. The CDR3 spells CASSFGGSGYTF. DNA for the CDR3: TGTGCCAGCAGTTTTGGGGGGAGCGGCTACACCTTC.

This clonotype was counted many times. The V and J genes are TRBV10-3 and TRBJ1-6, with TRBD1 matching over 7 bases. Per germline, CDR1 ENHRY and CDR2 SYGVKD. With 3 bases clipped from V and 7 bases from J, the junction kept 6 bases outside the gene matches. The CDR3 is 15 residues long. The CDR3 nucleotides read TGTGCCATCAGTGATCGAGGACAGGAAAATTCACCCCTCCACTTT. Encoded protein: CAISDRGQENSPLHF.

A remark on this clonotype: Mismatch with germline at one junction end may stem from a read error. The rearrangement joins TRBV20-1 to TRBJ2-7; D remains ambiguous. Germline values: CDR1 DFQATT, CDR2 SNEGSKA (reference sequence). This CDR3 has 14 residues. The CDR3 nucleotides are TGCAGTGCTAGAGATAACGTAGTCTCCTACGATCAGTACTTC. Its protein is CSARDNVVSYDQYF.